Listed below are T cell receptor beta chains from one sample, sequenced in a study of T cell responses to AZD1222 COVID-19 vaccine. The data were produced by immunoSEQ multiplex PCR, yet TCRdb's version contains in-frame clones alone and is incomplete. The sample includes 100,000 or so clones, 80% to 90% seen only once; the top ten take about 6%. The sample consisted of peripheral blood, taken on day 0 of AZD1222 vaccination. The receptors stem from an adult in good health. Each CDR3 is given with its conserved first and last residue. D genes are given only for firm matches. Clone size is not always given. Where it is, it says once, few, many or a class for expanded clones.

TRBD1,TRBJ1-2,TRBV5-1,-,CASSFTTGSYGYTF,TGCGCCAGCAGCTTTACGACAGGGAGCTATGGCTACACCTTC
-,TRBJ2-1,TRBV12-2,-,CASRFGLAGGLNYNEQFF,TGTGCAAGTCGCTTTGGACTAGCGGGGGGCCTCAACTACAATGAGCAGTTCTTC
TRBD2,TRBJ2-3,TRBV19,-,CASNVGGNDSPDTQYF,TGTGCCAGTAATGTCGGGGGGAACGATTCCCCAGATACGCAGTATTTT
-,TRBJ2-2,TRBV11-3,-,CASSLDGGGSGELFF,TGTGCCAGCAGCCTGGATGGGGGAGGATCAGGGGAGCTGTTTTTT
-,TRBJ1-4,TRBV7-4,-,CASSLPGGNNEKLFF,TGTGCCAGCAGCTTACCGGGGGGGAATAATGAAAAACTGTTTTTT
TRBD2,TRBJ2-7,TRBV4-1,-,CASSPRGGRADSDEQYF,TGCGCCAGCAGCCCGCGGGGCGGGAGGGCCGATAGCGACGAGCAGTACTTC
-,TRBJ2-4,TRBV7-2,-,CASRSNRDPALVNIQYF,TGTGCCAGCAGGAGTAACAGGGACCCTGCCTTGGTGAACATTCAGTACTTC
TRBD1,TRBJ2-7,TRBV18,few,CASSPQGVAHEQYF,TGTGCCAGCTCACCTCAGGGGGTTGCCCACGAGCAGTACTTC
-,TRBJ1-3,TRBV5-6,few,CASGARYSGNTIYF,TGTGCCTCAGGGGCTCGCTACTCTGGAAACACCATATATTTT
TRBD2,TRBJ2-1,TRBV7-2,-,CASSGRGLAGVEQFF,TGTGCCAGCAGCGGGCGGGGGCTAGCGGGAGTGGAGCAGTTCTTC
-,TRBJ1-5,TRBV6-5,few,CASSGQKSNQPQHF,TGTGCCAGCAGCGGACAGAAAAGCAATCAGCCCCAGCATTTT
TRBD1,TRBJ1-1,TRBV29-1,-,CSVVVDRGRTEAFF,TGCAGCGTTGTCGTGGACAGGGGACGGACTGAAGCTTTCTTT
TRBD2,TRBJ2-1,TRBV11-3,-,CASSLVSSGSGVGSYNEQFF,TGTGCCAGCAGCTTAGTTAGTAGCGGGAGTGGTGTTGGGTCCTACAATGAGCAGTTCTTC
TRBD1,TRBJ1-5,TRBV9,once,CASSAGGATQPQHF,TGTGCCAGCAGCGCAGGGGGCGCGACTCAGCCCCAGCATTTT
-,TRBJ1-5,TRBV7-2,-,CASSLMGRQPQHF,TGTGCCAGCAGCTTAATGGGACGTCAGCCCCAGCATTTT
TRBD2,TRBJ2-1,TRBV9,-,CASSPLGSGGDEQFF,TGTGCCAGCAGCCCGTTGGGTAGCGGGGGAGATGAGCAGTTCTTC
-,TRBJ1-3,TRBV5-5,-,CASSFSEQTYSSGNTIYF,TGTGCCAGCAGCTTTAGTGAGCAGACATATTCCTCTGGAAACACCATATATTTT
TRBD1,TRBJ1-1,TRBV5-1,-,CASRGQNMNTEAFF,TGCGCCAGCCGGGGACAGAATATGAACACTGAAGCTTTCTTT
TRBD2,TRBJ2-7,TRBV6-5,few,CASTPWGGGSDEQYF,TGTGCCAGCACCCCCTGGGGGGGAGGGTCGGACGAGCAGTACTTC
TRBD1,TRBJ2-5,TRBV5-4,-,CASGDRGRETQYF,TGTGCCAGCGGGGACAGGGGGCGAGAGACCCAGTACTTC
TRBD2,TRBJ2-5,TRBV5-1,-,CASKEGSGGQETQYF,TGCGCCAGCAAGGAGGGTAGCGGGGGCCAAGAGACCCAGTACTTC
-,TRBJ1-4,TRBV10-3,few,CAISDPGATNEKLFF,TGTGCCATCAGTGACCCGGGAGCAACTAATGAAAAACTGTTTTTT
-,TRBJ1-1,TRBV5-4,-,CASSLDRSASNTEAFF,TGTGCCAGCAGCTTGGATCGCAGCGCTTCGAACACTGAAGCTTTCTTT
-,TRBJ2-1,TRBV11-2,-,CASSPIMGYNEQFF,TGTGCCAGCAGCCCTATCATGGGTTACAATGAGCAGTTCTTC
-,TRBJ1-1,TRBV10-3,-,CAVQQSLNTEAFF,TGTGCCGTCCAACAGAGTTTGAACACTGAAGCTTTCTTT
-,TRBJ1-1,TRBV5-1,-,CASRGRQNTEAFF,TGCGCCAGCAGGGGACGGCAGAACACTGAAGCTTTCTTT
-,TRBJ2-7,TRBV27,-,CASSGGPYEQYF,TGTGCCAGCAGCGGGGGGCCGTACGAGCAGTACTTC
-,TRBJ2-2,TRBV27,-,CASRRRGPSGTGELFF,TGTGCCAGCAGACGCCGGGGCCCAAGCGGCACCGGGGAGCTGTTTTTT
TRBD2,TRBJ2-1,TRBV11-1,few,CASSLPGGSYNEQFF,TGTGCCAGCAGTTTACCCGGGGGGTCCTACAATGAGCAGTTCTTC
TRBD1,TRBJ1-1,TRBV19,-,CASSIRTGLAFF,TGTGCCAGTAGTATTCGGACAGGGTTGGCTTTCTTT
-,TRBJ2-5,TRBV5-8,-,CASSLEGNREETQYF,TGTGCCAGCAGCTTGGAGGGTAACAGAGAAGAGACCCAGTACTTC
-,TRBJ1-2,TRBV6-5,-,CASSYSGGNYGYTF,TGTGCCAGCAGTTACTCCGGGGGAAACTATGGCTACACCTTC
-,TRBJ2-6,TRBV27,-,CASSLVGAGANVLTF,TGTGCCAGCAGTTTAGTTGGGGCTGGGGCCAACGTCCTGACTTTC
-,TRBJ2-7,TRBV2,-,CASSFPGSFSCF,TGTGCCAGCAGTTTCCCGGGGAGTTTTTCCTGCTTC
-,TRBJ2-5,TRBV2,-,CASSEALQFAQYF,TGTGCCAGCAGTGAAGCGCTTCAGTTTGCCCAGTACTTC
-,TRBJ1-3,TRBV5-4,-,CASSFPEGIGGNTIYF,TGTGCCAGCAGCTTCCCCGAGGGTATCGGGGGAAACACCATATATTTT
-,TRBJ2-5,TRBV7-8,-,CASSPGLGETQYF,TGTGCCAGCAGCCCAGGGTTAGGAGAGACCCAGTACTTC
-,TRBJ1-1,TRBV10-3,-,CAISESNGRNTEAFF,TGTGCCATCAGTGAGTCCAACGGGAGGAACACTGAAGCTTTCTTT
TRBD1,TRBJ2-7,TRBV19,-,CASSAGGQGSYEQYF,TGTGCCAGTAGTGCAGGTGGACAGGGGTCCTACGAGCAGTACTTC
-,TRBJ2-5,TRBV18,once,CASSPNGGKETQYF,TGTGCCAGCTCACCGAATGGAGGCAAGGAGACCCAGTACTTC
TRBD1,TRBJ1-6,TRBV10-1,-,CASSKDRGAYNSPLHF,TGCGCCAGCAGCAAAGACAGGGGCGCTTATAATTCACCCCTCCACTTT
-,TRBJ2-3,TRBV30,-,CAWSPPEAQGVGDTQYF,TGTGCCTGGAGCCCCCCGGAGGCGCAGGGAGTCGGCGATACGCAGTATTTT
TRBD1,TRBJ2-7,TRBV5-1,-,CASSSGQFPYEQYF,TGCGCCAGCAGCTCGGGACAGTTTCCCTACGAGCAGTACTTC
-,TRBJ2-2,TRBV4-3,-,CASSQELSRKAGELFF,TGCGCCAGCAGCCAAGAATTATCCAGGAAAGCCGGGGAGCTGTTTTTT
-,TRBJ2-7,TRBV7-2,-,CASSLWGNENYEQYF,TGTGCCAGCAGCTTATGGGGGAACGAGAACTACGAGCAGTACTTC
-,TRBJ2-1,TRBV13,-,CASSSSSTLRVHEQFF,TGTGCCAGCAGCTCAAGCTCAACCCTCCGGGTGCATGAGCAGTTCTTC
-,TRBJ1-5,TRBV2,-,CASSEPSGPQHF,TGTGCCAGCAGTGAACCGTCTGGGCCCCAGCATTTT
TRBD1,TRBJ1-2,TRBV3-1/TRBV3-2,-,CASKGGQGFYGYTF,TGTGCCAGCAAGGGGGGACAGGGATTTTATGGCTACACCTTC
TRBD2,TRBJ2-3,TRBV6-5,-,CAGRPGGGADTQYF,TGTGCCGGCCGCCCGGGGGGGGGAGCAGATACGCAGTATTTT
TRBD1,TRBJ1-1,TRBV6-5,-,CASSYGAGQVNTEAFF,TGTGCCAGCAGTTATGGTGCGGGACAGGTGAACACTGAAGCTTTCTTT
-,TRBJ1-2,TRBV5-8,few,CASSFGAQGYTF,TGTGCCAGCAGCTTCGGGGCCCAAGGCTACACCTTC
TRBD2,TRBJ2-5,TRBV7-3,-,CASSPGLAGVETQYF,TGTGCCAGCAGCCCCGGACTAGCGGGAGTGGAGACCCAGTACTTC
-,TRBJ1-1,TRBV29-1,-,CSVYPGQLGNTEAFF,TGCAGCGTTTACCCCGGACAGCTCGGGAACACTGAAGCTTTCTTT
-,TRBJ2-1,TRBV9,-,CASSVGGLEEQFF,TGTGCCAGCAGCGTAGGGGGCCTAGAAGAGCAGTTCTTC